This TCR beta chain was documented in a study of cytomegalovirus exposure and HLA in healthy donors. Study-level results: After further analysis at a later stage, roughly 16,000 TCR beta sequences were associated with HLA alleles at 0.05 false discovery rate. Most CMV-associated TCR beta chains appeared HLA-restricted in a later analysis. The analysis excluded some indistinguishable V segments, including TRBV6-2 and TRBV6-3. It was only CMV serostatus that was available as immune exposure information.

The CDR3 is 11 residues long. Germline-derived CDR1 and CDR2 are DFQATT and SNEGSKA (reference sequence). With 3 bases removed from V and 7 bases from J, the gap between germline ends came to 10 bases. Turning to this clone: The target antigen is unknown.

The PCR contained 60 Vbeta and 13 Jbeta primers. TCRdb keeps only in-frame clones here, not all; method: immunoSEQ multiplex PCR. The data show some 170,000 clones, with around 80% seen just once and roughly 10% held by the top ten. The clonotype was recovered from a man younger than 35 in good health and CMV-seropositive. The specimen sequenced was PBMCs. This sequence joins TRBV20-1 and TRBJ2-7; perhaps TRBD1 as D (5 bases). The CDR3 nucleotides read TGCAGTGCTAGGGGGCCCTGGGAGCAGTACTTC. Translation gives CSARGPWEQYF.